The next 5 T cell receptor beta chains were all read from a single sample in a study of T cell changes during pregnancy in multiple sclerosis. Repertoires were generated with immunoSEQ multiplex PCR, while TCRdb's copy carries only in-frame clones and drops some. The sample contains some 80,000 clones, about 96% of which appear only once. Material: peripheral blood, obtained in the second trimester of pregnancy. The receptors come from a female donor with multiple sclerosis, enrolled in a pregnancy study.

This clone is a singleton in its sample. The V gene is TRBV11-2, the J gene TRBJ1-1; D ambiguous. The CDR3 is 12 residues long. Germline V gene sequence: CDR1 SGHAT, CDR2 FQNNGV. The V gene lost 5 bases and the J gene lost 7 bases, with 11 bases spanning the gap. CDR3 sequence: CASSLYGIEAFF. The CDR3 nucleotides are TGTGCCAGCAGCCTATACGGGATTGAAGCTTTCTTT.

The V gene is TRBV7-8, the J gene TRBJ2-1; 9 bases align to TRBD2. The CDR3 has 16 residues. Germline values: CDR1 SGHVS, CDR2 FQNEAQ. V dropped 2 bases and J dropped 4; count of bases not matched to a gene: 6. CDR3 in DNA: TGTGCCAGCAGCTTAAGGGGAAGCGGGGGGTACAATGAGCAGTTCTTC. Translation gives CASSLRGSGGYNEQFF.

CDR3 DNA: TGTGCCAGCAGCTTCCAGACCTACGAGCAGTACTTC. Encoded protein: CASSFQTYEQYF. The chain couples TRBV7-9 to TRBJ2-7; D gene ambiguous. V was trimmed by 3 bases and J by 2 bases, leaving 5 bases between them. CDR3 length: 12 residues. Germline V gene sequence: CDR1 SEHNR, CDR2 FQNEAQ (reference sequence).

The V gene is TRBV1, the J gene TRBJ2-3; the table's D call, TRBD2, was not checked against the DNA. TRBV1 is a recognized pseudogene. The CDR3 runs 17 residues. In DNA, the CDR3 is TGCACCAGCAGCCAAGAAATAGGACTAGCGGGAACAGATACGCAGTATTTT. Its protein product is CTSSQEIGLAGTDTQYF.

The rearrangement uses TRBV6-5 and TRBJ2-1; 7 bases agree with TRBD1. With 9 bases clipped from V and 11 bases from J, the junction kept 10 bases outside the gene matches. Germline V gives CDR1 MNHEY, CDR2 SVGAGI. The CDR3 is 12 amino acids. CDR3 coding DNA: TGTGCCAGTGACAAACAGGGGCATCAGCAGTTCTTC. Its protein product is CASDKQGHQQFF.